This TCR beta chain was retrieved from a study of T-cell memory formation after mild COVID-19. Study details: TCR clusters were mostly confined to one donor each. Study-level results: Some clones that responded were present in memory (sampled pre-infection), which suggests cross-reactive memory joined. Chiefly within CM and EM were the contracting CD4+ clones; CD8+ ones were within EMRA. Whereas later expanders leaned CD4+, clones contracting day 15 to 85 showed a balanced CD4/CD8 makeup.

Germline V gene sequence: CDR1 MRHNA, CDR2 SNTAGT. This CDR3 comprises 18 residues. V lost 7 bases and J 0 bases, leaving 24 bases between the germline ends. With regard to this clonotype: Its antigen is unidentified.

Via MiXCR, TCRdb re-called the 5' RACE reads, giving one row per CDR3 protein. Among about 440,000 distinct CDR3 sequences listed, roughly 20% were seen once. The TCR sequence derives from an adult woman who had mild COVID-19 (a few samples of this study predate the infection). Cell type and time point are not known. Input material: PBMCs or a T cell subset sorted from them (not recorded which). V and J are TRBV6-4 and TRBJ1-1; D gene uncertain. CDR3 DNA: TGTGCCAGCAAGGCCGGAGGGCTGCGATTAAATTTGAACACTGAAGCTTTCTTT. Amino acids: CASKAGGLRLNLNTEAFF.